These 32 T cell receptor beta chains share one sample of origin, sequenced in a study of shared clonotypes between healthy human individuals. CD45RO-negative CD8 cells positively selected for CCR7 made up the naive population, which excluded terminally differentiated effector memory CD45RA+ cells. Using immunoSEQ multiplex PCR, the repertoire was profiled, and TCRdb retains in-frame clones only, with some absent. The table shows some 2 million clones, with roughly 94% occurring only once. Material for sequencing was naive CD8+ T cells sorted from blood. The receptors originated from a man aged 18-30 years in good health.

This clone has only one observation. The genes are TRBV7-2 and TRBJ2-7; possibly TRBD2 for D (6 bases). The CDR3 length is 11 residues. V was cut by 6 bases and J by 7 bases, with 10 bases left in between. Germline V gene data show CDR1 as SGHTA and CDR2 as FQGNSA. The CDR3 nucleotides read TGTGCCAGCAGGATTGGGGGGGAGCAGTACTTC. This encodes CASRIGGEQYF.

Note on this clone: This specimen includes other DNA sequences encoding the same CDR3. The chain has TRBV4-3 and TRBJ2-3; D possibly corresponds to TRBD2 (6 bases). This CDR3 has 15 residues. Per the germline V gene, CDR1 is LGHNA and CDR2 is YSLEER. Between the trimmed V and J ends, which lost 4 bases and 0 bases, there was a span of 11 bases. The CDR3 sequence: CASSRLAESTDTQYF. CDR3 nucleotides: TGCGCCAGCAGCCGGTTAGCGGAGAGCACAGATACGCAGTATTTT.

The chain recombines TRBV10-3 with TRBJ2-1, with a weak D call TRBD2 (5 bases). The CDR3 length is 13 residues. Germline CDR1 ENHRY, CDR2 SYGVKD. V was shortened by 10 bases and J by 4 bases, with 14 bases between the two germline ends. The chain's CDR3 is CATGPGKYNEQFF. The DNA for the CDR3 is TGTGCCACCGGACCGGGGAAGTACAATGAGCAGTTCTTC.

This clone was counted once. This chain uses TRBV10-1 with TRBJ2-7; either TRBD1 or TRBD2 may supply D (5 bases each). Trimming removed 4 bases from V and 2 bases from J, with 9 bases in between. CDR1 is WNHNN, CDR2 SYGVQD, per germline (reference sequence). The CDR3 consists of 13 residues. The CDR3 sequence is CASSGDPTYEQYF. The CDR3 region has the DNA TGCGCCAGCAGTGGGGACCCGACCTACGAGCAGTACTTC.

Details on this clone: The same CDR3 can be traced to other DNA sequences in this sample. The rearrangement links TRBV7-2 to TRBJ2-2; no firm D call. CDR3 length: 13 residues. Germline values: CDR1 SGHTA, CDR2 FQGNSA. V shed 1 base and J shed 8 bases, with 8 bases lying between them. As DNA, the CDR3 is TGTGCCAGCAGCTTAGTAGGAGCGGGGGAGCTGTTTTTT. Residues: CASSLVGAGELFF.

The chain joins TRBV6-5 to TRBJ1-2, with TRBD1 matching over 7 bases. From germline, CDR1 is MNHEY and CDR2 SVGAGI. Trimming removed 2 bases from V and 8 bases from J; junction bases left unmatched: 14. The CDR3 covers 16 residues. The CDR3 protein is CASSYTETGTSGGYTF. DNA of the CDR3: TGTGCCAGCAGTTACACCGAGACAGGGACATCGGGCGGCTACACCTTC.

V gene TRBV6-7 combines with J gene TRBJ2-5; 8 nucleotides agree with TRBD2. TRBV6-7 is annotated as an ORF whose role is uncertain. The CDR3 runs 16 residues. The V segment lost 0 bases and the J segment 5 bases; nucleotides outside the gene matches: 8. The CDR3 spells CASSYSNGRARETQYF. For the CDR3, the DNA is TGTGCCAGCAGTTACTCGAACGGGAGGGCGAGGGAGACCCAGTACTTC.

The DNA of the CDR3 is TGTGCCAGCAGCTTAAAGGTCAGGGGATGGGCAACTAATGAAAAACTGTTTTTT. Translation: CASSLKVRGWATNEKLFF. The chain links TRBV7-3 to TRBJ1-4; a possible D gene is TRBD1 (6 bases). This CDR3 is built from 18 residues. Germline V gene data show CDR1 as SGHTA and CDR2 as FQGTGA. Trimming removed 1 base from V and 0 bases from J, with 15 bases in between. The whole variable domain, remainder taken from reference TRBV7-3 and TRBJ1-4, is GAGVSQTPSNKVTEKGKYVELRCDPISGHTALYWYRQSLGQGPEFLIYFQGTGAADDSGLPNDRFFAVRPEGSVSTLKIQRTERGDSAVYLCASSLKVRGWATNEKLFFGSGTQLSVL.

The chain combines TRBV27 with TRBJ2-5; D is unclear. The CDR3 length is 17 residues. The V and J ends lost 2 bases and 0 bases respectively, with 16 bases between them. From germline, CDR1 is MNHEY and CDR2 SMNVEV (reference sequence). As DNA, the CDR3 is TGTGCCAGCAGTTTAAAGGTCCACCCACCTTACCAAGAGACCCAGTACTTC. Encoded protein: CASSLKVHPPYQETQYF.

The gene calls are TRBV21-1 and TRBJ2-7; the DNA was not compared with TRBD1, the D call given in the table. TRBV21-1 is a recognized pseudogene. The length of the CDR3 is 14 residues. The CDR3 is CASSKRGQTLGICF. CDR3 coding DNA: TGTGCCAGCAGCAAAAGAGGACAGACCCTGGGAATTTGCTTC.

V usage is TRBV6-1 and J usage is TRBJ2-3, with D perhaps assigned TRBD1 or TRBD2 (5 bases each). Between the trimmed V and J ends, which lost 4 bases and 7 bases, there was a span of 18 bases. Germline V CDR1 and CDR2: MNHNS, SASEGT. The CDR3 has 15 residues. CDR3 sequence reads: CASSVNKGRVNTQYF. The CDR3 nucleotides read TGTGCCAGCAGTGTGAATAAGGGGCGGGTTAATACGCAGTATTTT.

The chain joins TRBV25-1 to TRBJ2-5; possibly TRBD1 or TRBD2 for D (5 bases each). Germline V gene lookup returns CDR1 MGHDK and CDR2 SYGVNS. This CDR3 contains 17 residues. Trimming removed 5 bases at V and 5 bases at J, with 24 bases between. The CDR3 DNA is TGTGCCAGCAGTCACGCACCGTTCCGGGACCCGGTGGAGACCCAGTACTTC. Protein product: CASSHAPFRDPVETQYF.

This chain connects TRBV9 to TRBJ2-3, with D unresolved. The CDR3 runs to 12 residues. The V and J ends lost 3 bases and 4 bases respectively, with 6 bases between them. Germline CDR1 SGDLS, CDR2 YYNGEE. In DNA form, the CDR3 reads TGTGCCAGCAGCGCCATCTCAGATACGCAGTATTTT. This encodes CASSAISDTQYF.

The V gene is TRBV7-3, the J gene TRBJ2-2; 11 bases map to TRBD2. This CDR3 is 16 amino acids long. J gave up 2 bases and V 4 bases, and 3 bases lay outside the gene matches. CDR1 SGHTA and CDR2 FQGTGA come from the germline V gene. The CDR3 DNA reads TGTGCCAGCAGCTCAGGGACTAGCGGAAACACCGGGGAGCTGTTTTTT. This codes for CASSSGTSGNTGELFF.

Concerning this clone: Distinct nucleotide sequences in the sample also encode this CDR3. The rearrangement links TRBV5-4 to TRBJ2-7; D is perhaps TRBD1 (5 bases). The CDR3 loop spans 13 amino acids. V was cut by 1 base and J by 3 bases, with 8 bases left in between. Germline CDR1 is SGHNT and CDR2 is YYREEE (reference sequence). The CDR3 DNA follows: TGTGCCAGCAGCTTGAGGCAGGGCTACGAGCAGTACTTC. Its protein is CASSLRQGYEQYF.

The chain combines TRBV9 with TRBJ2-4, with TRBD1 matching 7 bases. Trimming took 0 bases from V and 8 from J; bases not matched to a gene: 5. The germline CDR1 and CDR2 sequences are SGDLS and YYNGEE. This CDR3 comprises 14 residues. The CDR3, as DNA: TGTGCCAGCAGCGTAGAGGGGGCCGGGGACATTCAGTACTTC. Its protein is CASSVEGAGDIQYF.

The chain links TRBV27 to TRBJ2-3; TRBD2 agrees at 14 bases. Trimming took 3 bases from V and 6 from J; bases not matched to a gene: 11. This CDR3 has 18 residues. The germline gives CDR1 MNHEY, CDR2 SMNVEV (reference sequence). CDR3 nucleotides: TGTGCCAGCAGTTTGCTCGGACTAGCGGGGGGACTGGCGGATACGCAGTATTTT. It specifies CASSLLGLAGGLADTQYF.

V is TRBV7-2 and J is TRBJ2-7; unclear D gene. The germline V and J ends were trimmed by 3 bases and 4 bases, with 13 bases remaining between them. CDR3 size: 14 residues. Germline V gives CDR1 SGHTA, CDR2 FQGNSA. CDR3 region: CASSFSPGRYEQYF. The CDR3 DNA is TGTGCCAGCAGCTTTAGTCCAGGCAGATACGAGCAGTACTTC.

Comment on this clone: Other DNA sequences in the same sample also yield this CDR3. V and J are TRBV9 and TRBJ2-7; TRBD1 aligns across 9 bases. J lost 4 bases, V lost 3 bases, and 2 bases had no gene match. From germline, CDR1 is SGDLS and CDR2 YYNGEE. The CDR3 consists of 13 residues. CDR3 DNA sequence: TGTGCCAGCAGCGGGGGACAGGGTTACGAGCAGTACTTC. The encoded protein is CASSGGQGYEQYF.

This chain uses TRBV7-2 with TRBJ2-1; 9 positions match TRBD2. This CDR3 contains 16 residues. Germline loops: CDR1 SGHTA, CDR2 FQGNSA. V was clipped by 2 bases and J by 5 bases; unmatched bases: 7. The CDR3 sequence: CASSLRREGLDNEQFF. The CDR3, as DNA: TGTGCCAGCAGCTTACGGCGGGAGGGCCTGGACAATGAGCAGTTCTTC.

The chain has TRBV2 and TRBJ2-7, with D possibly TRBD1 on 6 matching bases. The V end was cut by 8 bases, the J end by 3 bases, with 14 bases between. Germline V CDR1 and CDR2: SNHLY, FYNNEI. The CDR3 is 13 amino acids. CDR3 sequence (DNA): TGTGCCAGCGCATTCAGAGGGGGCTACGAGCAGTACTTC. Translation: CASAFRGGYEQYF. Combining the CDR3 with reference TRBV2 and TRBJ2-7 gives the whole variable domain EPEVTQTPSHQVTQMGQEVILRCVPISNHLYFYWYRQILGQKVEFLVSFYNNEISEKSEIFDDQFSVERPDGSNFTLKIRSTKLEDSAMYFCASAFRGGYEQYFGPGTRLTVT.

A word on this clone: The sample holds other DNA sequences that translate to the same CDR3. This chain connects TRBV4-3 to TRBJ2-3; 7 bases agree with TRBD2. Germline assignment: CDR1 LGHNA and CDR2 YSLEER. The CDR3 sequence is 16 residues long. V dropped 0 bases and J dropped 0; count of bases not matched to a gene: 3. The CDR3 nucleotides read TGCGCCAGCAGCCAAGATCTAGCGGTGAGCACAGATACGCAGTATTTT. Residues: CASSQDLAVSTDTQYF.

The count of this clone is one. The chain carries TRBV5-1 and TRBJ2-7; 8 positions match TRBD2. V was pared by 5 bases and J by 0 bases, with 7 bases of the junction left unmatched. Per germline, CDR1 SGHRS and CDR2 YFSETQ. This CDR3 spans 15 amino acids. CDR3 residues: CASRNTSGSSYEQYF. Here the CDR3 DNA reads TGCGCCAGCAGAAACACTAGCGGCAGCTCCTACGAGCAGTACTTC.

As concerns this clone: The same CDR3 arises from other DNA sequences in this sample as well. The chain uses TRBV27 and TRBJ1-2, with D perhaps matching TRBD1 (5 bases). Trimming stripped 0 bases from V and 4 bases from J, with 6 bases between. The CDR3 sequence is 13 residues long. Germline V lookup: CDR1 MNHEY, CDR2 SMNVEV (reference sequence). The CDR3 region is CASSLSGPYGYTF. The CDR3 DNA reads TGTGCCAGCAGTTTATCGGGGCCCTATGGCTACACCTTC.

This chain links TRBV6-5 with TRBJ2-7, with a possible D match to TRBD1 (5 bases). The CDR3 is 13 amino acids. Germline values: CDR1 MNHEY, CDR2 SVGAGI. Trimming removed 2 bases at V and 7 bases at J, with 12 bases between. CDR3 residues: CASSYAQDLEQYF. DNA for the CDR3: TGTGCCAGCAGTTACGCACAGGATTTAGAGCAGTACTTC.

The chain is built from TRBV4-3 and TRBJ1-2; 8 bases map to TRBD1. Germline CDR1 and CDR2: LGHNA and YSLEER. The CDR3 is 13 residues long. The V and J ends lost 3 bases and 7 bases, in that order; junction bases with no gene match: 4. Written as DNA, the CDR3 is TGCGCCAGCAGCCATGGACAGGGTCTTGGCTACACCTTC. Translating gives CASSHGQGLGYTF.

This rearrangement joins TRBV12-2 to TRBJ1-1. TRBV12-2 is noted as a pseudogene. The CDR3 length is 16 residues. DNA for the CDR3: TGTGCAAGTCGCTTAGTCGGTGCATCCCGAAACACTGAAGCTTTCTTT. Translated: CASRLVGASRNTEAFF.

A single count supports this clone. The chain joins TRBV27 to TRBJ2-1; the match to TRBD2 covers 10 bases. V was clipped by 3 bases and J by 10 bases; unmatched bases: 9. Germline values: CDR1 MNHEY, CDR2 SMNVEV (reference sequence). The CDR3 is made up of 15 amino acids. The CDR3 sequence is CASSFKASGRGEQFF. CDR3 in DNA: TGTGCCAGCAGTTTCAAGGCTAGCGGGAGAGGAGAGCAGTTCTTC.

CDR3 amino acids: CSVGHPLREQFF. DNA of the CDR3: TGCAGCGTTGGACACCCTCTGCGAGAGCAGTTCTTC. This chain links TRBV29-1 with TRBJ2-1; D gene ambiguous. Germline V gene sequence: CDR1 SQVTM, CDR2 ANQGSEA. The CDR3 spans 12 residues. Trimming took off 4 bases at V and 10 bases at J, with 14 bases between the two ends.

This chain links TRBV7-6 with TRBJ2-3; 13 bases agree with TRBD2. CDR1 is SGHVS and CDR2 is FNYEAQ in the germline V gene. The CDR3 is 15 residues long. The V gene end was trimmed by 4 bases and the J gene end by 6 bases; junction bases not matched to a gene: 4. CDR3 protein: CASSSGLAGVDTQYF. The CDR3, as DNA: TGTGCCAGCAGCTCTGGACTAGCGGGAGTTGATACGCAGTATTTT.

The J gene is TRBJ2-1, the V gene TRBV6-1; 7 bases map to TRBD1. Germline V gene lookup returns CDR1 MNHNS and CDR2 SASEGT. This CDR3 has 13 amino acids. V shed 6 bases and J 5 bases; nucleotides not matched to a gene: 4. CDR3 sequence: CASRKGQNNEQFF. The CDR3 region has the DNA TGTGCCAGCAGGAAGGGACAGAACAATGAGCAGTTCTTC.

For this clone: The identical CDR3 is also encoded by other nucleotide sequences in the sample. The chain is built from TRBV15 and TRBJ2-7; 7 bases align to TRBD2. CDR3 length equals 15 residues. Trimming at V came to 3 bases and at J to 1 base, leaving 6 bases not matched to a gene. The germline gives CDR1 LNHNV, CDR2 YYDKDF (reference sequence). CDR3 DNA sequence: TGTGCCACCAGCAGCTCGGGAGGTACATCCTACGAGCAGTACTTC. Its protein is CATSSSGGTSYEQYF.